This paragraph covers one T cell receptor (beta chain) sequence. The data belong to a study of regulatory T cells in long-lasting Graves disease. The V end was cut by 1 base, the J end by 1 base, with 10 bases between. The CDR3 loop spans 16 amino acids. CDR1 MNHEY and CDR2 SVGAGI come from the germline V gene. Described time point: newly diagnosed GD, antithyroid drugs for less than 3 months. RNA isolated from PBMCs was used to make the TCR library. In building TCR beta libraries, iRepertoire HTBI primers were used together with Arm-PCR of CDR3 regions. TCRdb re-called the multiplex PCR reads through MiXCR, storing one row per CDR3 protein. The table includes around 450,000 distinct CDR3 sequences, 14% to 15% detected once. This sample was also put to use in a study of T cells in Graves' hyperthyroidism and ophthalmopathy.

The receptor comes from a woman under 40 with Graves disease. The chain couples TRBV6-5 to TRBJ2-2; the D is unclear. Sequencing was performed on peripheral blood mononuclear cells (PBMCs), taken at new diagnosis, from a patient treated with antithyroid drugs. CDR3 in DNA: TGTGCCAGCAGTTACTTAGGGCGGATGAACACCGGGGAGCTGTTTTTT. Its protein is CASSYLGRMNTGELFF.